The 11 T cell receptor beta chains below were found in one sample sequenced in a study of CD8 T cells in ankylosing spondylitis. The study, taken as a whole, reports: What appeared characteristic of ankylosing spondylitis blood was a TCR beta motif of several highly homologous variants.

TCRdb reprocessed the 5' RACE reads with MiXCR, giving one entry per CDR3 protein. The table records 350,000 to 450,000 distinct CDR3 sequences, roughly 26% of them present only once. These receptors lack a known antigen. Sequenced material: blood, either unsorted or a sorted T cell fraction (not recorded which). All receptors derive from a male donor with ankylosing spondylitis.

This clonotype has just a few counts. This chain joins TRBV5-1 and TRBJ1-2; TRBD1 matches at 8 bases. The ends lost 3 bases at V and 6 bases at J; junction bases unmatched: 4. From germline, CDR1 is SGHRS and CDR2 YFSETQ. CDR3 length: 13 residues. The CDR3 coding sequence is TGCGCCAGCAGCTACCAGGGGGCGAATGGCTACACCTTC. Its translation: CASSYQGANGYTF. Filled out from reference TRBV5-1 and TRBJ1-2, the complete variable domain reads KAGVTQTPRYLIKTRGQQVTLSCSPISGHRSVSWYQQTPGQGLQFLFEYFSETQRNKGNFPGRFSGRQFSNSRSEMNVSTLELGDSALYLCASSYQGANGYTFGSGTRLTVV.

J is TRBJ1-2 and V is TRBV19, with a weak D call TRBD1 (6 bases). The CDR3 sequence is 14 residues long. Germline loops: CDR1 LNHDA, CDR2 SQIVND (reference sequence). V lost 4 bases and J 1 base, leaving 10 bases between the germline ends. Written as DNA, the CDR3 is TGTGCCAGTAGTACCGGGGGCCTTAACTATGGCTACACCTTC. The encoded protein is CASSTGGLNYGYTF.

There are a few counts of this clonotype. CDR3 DNA sequence: TGTGCCAGCAGCCTCGGGACGCCCTTCGCAGATACGCAGTATTTT. As protein: CASSLGTPFADTQYF. The chain couples TRBV3-1 to TRBJ2-3; tentatively, D is TRBD1 or TRBD2 (5 bases each). The CDR3 runs to 15 residues. Trimming shortened V by 4 bases and J by 4 bases, and 15 bases separated the two germline ends. The germline gives CDR1 LGHDT, CDR2 YNNKEL (reference sequence).

This clonotype turned up a few times. The gene calls are TRBV20-1 and TRBJ1-2; D gene uncertain. V was cut by 0 bases and J by 5 bases, with 10 bases left in between. The germline CDR1 and CDR2 sequences are DFQATT and SNEGSKA (reference sequence). The CDR3 has 13 amino acids. DNA for the CDR3: TGCAGTGCTAGAGATTCCGCCGGATATGGCTACACCTTC. Translated, it gives CSARDSAGYGYTF.

This chain connects TRBV7-2 to TRBJ1-3, with unresolved D. CDR1 SGHTA and CDR2 FQGNSA come from the germline V gene. This CDR3 spans 16 amino acids. The V end was cut by 6 bases, the J end by 0 bases, with 15 bases between. In DNA, the CDR3 is TGTGCCAGCAGTCCCCGAGCCCTAGGCTCTGGAAACACCATATATTTT. Translating it yields CASSPRALGSGNTIYF.

The CDR3 here is CSASRTSYNEQFF. CDR3 nucleotides: TGCAGTGCTAGTAGAACTAGCTACAATGAGCAGTTCTTC. This sequence joins TRBV20-1 and TRBJ2-1; D possibly corresponds to TRBD2 (5 bases). Germline CDR1 reads DFQATT; CDR2 reads SNEGSKA (reference sequence). The CDR3 loop spans 13 amino acids. V lost 3 bases to trimming and J lost 3 bases, with 9 bases between them.

This clonotype has a handful of counts. This chain joins TRBV10-3 and TRBJ1-2; the D is unclear. Per germline, CDR1 ENHRY and CDR2 SYGVKD. CDR3 size: 14 residues. The V end was cut by 11 bases, the J end by 0 bases, with 16 bases between. Here the CDR3 reads CASSGVGANYGYTF. CDR3 coding DNA: TGTGCCTCTTCGGGTGTGGGAGCTAACTATGGCTACACCTTC.

The rearrangement links TRBV5-1 to TRBJ2-3, with 12 positions matching TRBD2. The CDR3 has 17 amino acids. Germline lookup yields CDR1 SGHRS and CDR2 YFSETQ. V was pared by 1 base and J by 0 bases, with 3 bases of the junction left unmatched. This CDR3 is CASSLSTSGRSTDTQYF. As DNA, the CDR3 is TGCGCCAGCAGCTTGAGCACTAGCGGGAGGAGCACAGATACGCAGTATTTT.

The chain uses TRBV4-2 and TRBJ2-1, with unresolved D. The ends were cut back, 1 base at V and 9 bases at J, with 10 bases in the middle. CDR1 and CDR2 from the germline V gene are LGHNA and YNFKEQ. The CDR3 covers 13 residues. The CDR3 bases are TGTGCCAGCAGCCAAGGAAATTACGGTGAGCAGTTCTTC. This translates into CASSQGNYGEQFF.

This clonotype was recorded a few times. The genes are TRBV11-2 and TRBJ2-3, with 12 nucleotides matching TRBD2. Germline V CDR1 and CDR2: SGHAT, FQNNGV. The CDR3 spans 17 residues. V was clipped by 2 bases and J by 3 bases; unmatched bases: 6. CDR3 residues: CASSLRLAGGPTDTQYF. CDR3 in DNA: TGTGCCAGCAGCTTAAGGCTAGCGGGAGGGCCGACAGATACGCAGTATTTT.

A few counts support this clonotype. The chain is built from TRBV18 and TRBJ1-1, with a possible D match to TRBD1 (5 bases). This CDR3 comprises 14 residues. Trimming left V 3 bases short and J 8 bases short, with 16 bases between. CDR1 and CDR2 (germline): KGHSH, LQKENI. The CDR3 sequence is CASSPDQGTYEAFF. The CDR3 nucleotides are TGTGCCAGCTCACCGGATCAGGGAACATACGAAGCTTTCTTT.